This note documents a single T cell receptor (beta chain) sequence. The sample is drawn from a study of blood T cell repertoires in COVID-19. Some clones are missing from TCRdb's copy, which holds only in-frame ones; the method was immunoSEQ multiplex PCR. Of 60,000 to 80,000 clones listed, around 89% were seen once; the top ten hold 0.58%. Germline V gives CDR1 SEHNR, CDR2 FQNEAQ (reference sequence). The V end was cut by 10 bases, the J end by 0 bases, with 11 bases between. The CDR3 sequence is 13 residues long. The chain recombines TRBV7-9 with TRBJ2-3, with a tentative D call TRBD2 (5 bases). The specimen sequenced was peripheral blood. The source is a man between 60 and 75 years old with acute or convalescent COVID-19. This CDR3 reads CATARESTDTQYF. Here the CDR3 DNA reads TGTGCCACGGCAAGGGAGAGCACAGATACGCAGTATTTT.